Shown below are 7 T cell receptor beta chains from a single sample sequenced in a study of cytomegalovirus exposure and HLA in healthy donors. TCRdb's copy holds only in-frame clones and misses some; the assay was immunoSEQ multiplex PCR. The sample carries tens of thousands of clones, around four fifths recorded once. The sample taken for sequencing was PBMCs. The receptors derive from a man aged 25 to 40 in good health and CMV-seronegative.

The rearrangement links TRBV30 to TRBJ2-3, with a possible D match to TRBD2 (5 bases). CDR1 is GTSNPN, CDR2 SVGIG, per germline (reference sequence). The CDR3 sequence is 13 residues long. Trimming took off 2 bases at V and 8 bases at J, with 14 bases between the two ends. In nucleotides, the CDR3 is TGTGCCTGGAGTCCCCCCCCTAGCCTTACGCAGTATTTT. Translation gives CAWSPPPSLTQYF.

This chain uses TRBV28 with TRBJ1-1; D possibly corresponds to TRBD1 (5 bases). Germline CDR1 reads MDHEN; CDR2 reads SYDVKM. Trimming took off 2 bases at V and 7 bases at J, with 35 bases between the two ends. This CDR3 is 21 amino acids long. Here the CDR3 reads CASSLTKTGRHQGVWSFEAFF. CDR3 in DNA: TGTGCCAGCAGTTTAACAAAAACGGGCAGGCATCAAGGGGTATGGTCCTTTGAAGCTTTCTTT. Drawing the rest from reference TRBV28 and TRBJ1-1, the complete variable domain is DVKVTQSSRYLVKRTGEKVFLECVQDMDHENMFWYRQDPGLGLRLIYFSYDVKMKEKGDIPEGYSVSREKKERFSLILESASTNQTSMYLCASSLTKTGRHQGVWSFEAFFGQGTRLTVV.

The chain joins TRBV30 to TRBJ2-1; D not certain. CDR1 GTSNPN and CDR2 SVGIG come from the germline V gene (reference sequence). The ends were cut back, 1 base at V and 0 bases at J, with 7 bases in the middle. There are 14 residues in the CDR3. The CDR3 sequence is CAWSAGGSYNEQFF. CDR3 sequence (DNA): TGTGCCTGGAGTGCGGGTGGCTCCTACAATGAGCAGTTCTTC.

This sequence joins TRBV5-1 and TRBJ2-3; 8 nucleotides align to TRBD1. Germline loops: CDR1 SGHRS, CDR2 YFSETQ. Trimming cost V 0 bases and J 8 bases; bases outside gene matches: 8. The CDR3 is 15 amino acids. The CDR3 loop is CASSLEGTGGVTQYF. CDR3 sequence (DNA): TGCGCCAGCAGCTTGGAGGGTACAGGGGGTGTTACGCAGTATTTT.

The V gene is TRBV27, the J gene TRBJ2-3; D not resolved. Germline loops: CDR1 MNHEY, CDR2 SMNVEV (reference sequence). CDR3 length equals 16 residues. V lost 3 bases to trimming and J lost 4 bases, with 17 bases between them. CDR3 nucleotides: TGTGCCAGCAGTTTGATCCCGGCCGTAGCATCAGATACGCAGTATTTT. Amino acid sequence: CASSLIPAVASDTQYF.

The chain combines TRBV7-3 with TRBJ2-2, with 8 bases fitting TRBD1. Germline assignment: CDR1 SGHTA and CDR2 FQGTGA. This CDR3 has 14 residues. With 3 bases clipped from V and 9 bases from J, the junction kept 6 bases outside the gene matches. The CDR3 nucleotides read TGTGCCAGCAGCTTGGACAGGGCCAGTTGGGAGCTGTTTTTT. Protein: CASSLDRASWELFF. Together with reference TRBV7-3 and TRBJ2-2, the CDR3 gives the full variable domain: GAGVSQTPSNKVTEKGKYVELRCDPISGHTALYWYRQSLGQGPEFLIYFQGTGAADDSGLPNDRFFAVRPEGSVSTLKIQRTERGDSAVYLCASSLDRASWELFFGEGSRLTVL.

This sequence joins TRBV5-1 and TRBJ2-1, with no clear D. Germline loops: CDR1 SGHRS, CDR2 YFSETQ. Deletions cut 4 bases from V and 4 bases from J, with 15 bases between. CDR3 length: 15 residues. CDR3 sequence: CASSPEVVAYNEQFF. The CDR3 DNA sequence: TGCGCCAGCAGCCCCGAGGTAGTGGCTTACAATGAGCAGTTCTTC.